Described below is a single T cell receptor beta chain sequence and its context. CDR3 length: 16 amino acids. Germline V gene sequence: CDR1 KGHDR, CDR2 SFDVKD. Trimming at V came to 5 bases and at J to 3 bases, leaving 8 bases not matched to a gene. The data derive from a study of blood T cell repertoires in COVID-19. Clones were sequenced by immunoSEQ multiplex PCR, and TCRdb holds only the in-frame ones, with some missing. Of 140,000 to 150,000 clones detected, around four fifths appear once; the ten largest clones hold approximately 5%. The TCR was taken from a human donor in a cohort sampled during active COVID-19. Source material: peripheral blood. This chain uses TRBV24-1 with TRBJ2-2, with TRBD1 matching over 7 bases. DNA of the CDR3: TGTGCCACCAGTGCCGGGGACAGTCCTTACACCGGGGAGCTGTTTTTT. Translated, it gives CATSAGDSPYTGELFF.